What follows are 14 T cell receptor beta chains derived from one specimen sequenced in a study of cytomegalovirus exposure and HLA in healthy donors. Primers for the PCR totalled 60 Vbeta and 13 Jbeta. TCRdb's copy holds only in-frame clones and misses some; the assay was immunoSEQ multiplex PCR. The table shows about 120,000 clones, with under 85% occurring only once. The sample consisted of PBMCs. These receptors came from a human donor in good health.

The rearrangement joins TRBV6-1 to TRBJ2-7; D perhaps matches TRBD2 (5 bases). CDR3 length: 12 amino acids. CDR1 MNHNS and CDR2 SASEGT come from the germline V gene. V lost 9 bases and J lost 0, with 9 bases in between. The CDR3 here is CASGLNSYEQYF. In DNA, the CDR3 is TGTGCCAGTGGACTTAACTCCTACGAGCAGTACTTC.

The chain recombines TRBV9 with TRBJ2-7; 7 nucleotides agree with TRBD2. Germline values: CDR1 SGDLS, CDR2 YYNGEE. Unmatched junction bases numbered 10, after V lost 4 bases and J lost 3 bases. The length of the CDR3 is 15 residues. CDR3 region: CASSPRLAGGYEQYF. CDR3 in DNA: TGTGCCAGCAGCCCCCGACTAGCTGGAGGCTACGAGCAGTACTTC.

The chain employs TRBV6-5 and TRBJ2-7, with TRBD2 matching 15 bases. Germline loops: CDR1 MNHEY, CDR2 SVGAGI. The trim removed 4 bases at V and 4 bases at J, leaving 5 bases unmatched. The length of the CDR3 is 16 residues. For the CDR3, the DNA is TGTGCCAGCAGTTCGGGACTAGCGGGAGGCTGGTACGAGCAGTACTTC. This codes for CASSSGLAGGWYEQYF.

The V gene is TRBV9, the J gene TRBJ1-1, with D hard to call. The CDR3 is 15 residues long. V was pared by 3 bases and J by 1 base, with 13 bases between. CDR1 and CDR2 from the germline V gene are SGDLS and YYNGEE. The CDR3 loop is CASSGERAPNTEAFF. Written as DNA, the CDR3 is TGTGCCAGCAGCGGGGAGCGGGCCCCGAACACTGAAGCTTTCTTT.

A note on this clone: It is unclear where the CDR3 begins or ends on the DNA, so no DNA is shown, and the CDR3 is as TCRdb lists it. The rearrangement joins TRBV12-2 to TRBJ2-5; the DNA was not compared with TRBD1, the D call given in the table. TRBV12-2 is termed a pseudogene. The CDR3 totals 15 residues, both ends included. The CDR3 here is CASRLVFWPQETQYF.

This clone occurred once. V and J are TRBV28 and TRBJ1-4; 12 nucleotides agree with TRBD1. Germline lookup yields CDR1 MDHEN and CDR2 SYDVKM. V gave up 4 bases and J gave up 8 bases; unmatched junction bases: 5. The CDR3 length is 15 residues. CDR3 protein: CASSSGTGGKEKLFF. The CDR3 bases are TGTGCCAGCAGTTCAGGGACAGGGGGCAAAGAAAAACTGTTTTTT.

The V and J genes are TRBV5-1 and TRBJ1-1; perhaps TRBD1 as D (5 bases). Germline lookup yields CDR1 SGHRS and CDR2 YFSETQ. The CDR3 covers 14 residues. The V end lost 4 bases, the J end lost 0 bases, and 10 bases lay between the germline ends. For the CDR3, the DNA is TGCGCCAGCAGCCTCGGACACATGAACACTGAAGCTTTCTTT. Encoded protein: CASSLGHMNTEAFF.

V usage is TRBV29-1 and J usage is TRBJ1-1, with a possible D match to TRBD1 (6 bases). Germline-derived CDR1 and CDR2 are SQVTM and ANQGSEA. V lost 7 bases to trimming and J lost 0 bases, with 21 bases between them. CDR3 length: 16 amino acids. The CDR3 is CSAQRQQGSLNTEAFF. CDR3 bases: TGCAGCGCCCAGAGACAACAGGGTTCCCTGAACACTGAAGCTTTCTTT.

The chain employs TRBV28 and TRBJ2-1, with 10 positions matching TRBD2. This CDR3 spans 16 amino acids. The trim removed 5 bases at V and 5 bases at J, leaving 9 bases unmatched. Per germline, CDR1 MDHEN and CDR2 SYDVKM. CDR3 in DNA: TGTGCCAGCAGTGAAGTAAGCGGGAGGGGGGACAATGAGCAGTTCTTC. Protein sequence: CASSEVSGRGDNEQFF.

This chain connects TRBV28 to TRBJ1-6, with no clear D. Germline loops: CDR1 MDHEN, CDR2 SYDVKM. CDR3 length equals 15 residues. V gave up 3 bases and J gave up 0 bases, with 6 bases separating them. CDR3 DNA: TGTGCCAGCAGTTTTCGGAGCTCCTATAATTCACCCCTCCACTTT. Translation: CASSFRSSYNSPLHF. The whole variable domain, filled in from reference TRBV28 and TRBJ1-6, reads DVKVTQSSRYLVKRTGEKVFLECVQDMDHENMFWYRQDPGLGLRLIYFSYDVKMKEKGDIPEGYSVSREKKERFSLILESASTNQTSMYLCASSFRSSYNSPLHFGNGTRLTVT.

The chain employs TRBV19 and TRBJ1-2, with TRBD1 as a possible D gene (6 bases). This CDR3 is 13 amino acids long. V gave up 3 bases and J gave up 2 bases, with 7 bases separating them. Germline V CDR1 and CDR2: LNHDA, SQIVND (reference sequence). The DNA of the CDR3 is TGTGCCAGTAGTATGGGGACAAACTATGGCTACACCTTC. Translated, it gives CASSMGTNYGYTF.

The V gene is TRBV13, the J gene TRBJ1-1, with D maybe TRBD1 (6 bases). The length of the CDR3 is 18 residues. Germline V CDR1 and CDR2: PRHDT, FYEKMQ (reference sequence). V lost 5 bases, J lost 1 base, and 23 bases lay in between. The CDR3 DNA is TGTGCCAGCAGCCTTCGTTGGGGGGGAATAGGGGGGAACACTGAAGCTTTCTTT. This codes for CASSLRWGGIGGNTEAFF.

The V gene is TRBV9, the J gene TRBJ2-3; weak D call: TRBD2 (5 bases). This CDR3 region has 15 residues. Germline V gene sequence: CDR1 SGDLS, CDR2 YYNGEE. V lost 0 bases and J lost 1, with 9 bases in between. The CDR3 reads CASSVGTVRTDTQYF. CDR3 DNA sequence: TGTGCCAGCAGCGTAGGGACTGTTCGCACAGATACGCAGTATTTT. Using reference TRBV9 and TRBJ2-3 for the parts outside the CDR3, the full variable domain is DSGVTQTPKHLITATGQRVTLRCSPRSGDLSVYWYQQSLDQGLQFLIQYYNGEERAKGNILERFSAQQFPDLHSELNLSSLELGDSALYFCASSVGTVRTDTQYFGPGTRLTVL.

The V and J genes are TRBV5-4 and TRBJ2-1; tentative D call: TRBD2 (5 bases). The V gene lost 3 bases and the J gene lost 2 bases, with 15 bases spanning the gap. The CDR3 is 16 amino acids. CDR1 SGHNT and CDR2 YYREEE come from the germline V gene (reference sequence). In nucleotides, the CDR3 is TGTGCCAGCAGCTCGGGAAAAGCCCGGACCTACAATGAGCAGTTCTTC. Its protein is CASSSGKARTYNEQFF.